This T cell receptor beta chain was recorded in a study of cytomegalovirus exposure and HLA in healthy donors (dated by TCRdb to about 2017). For the wider study: According to an earlier analysis of 587 of the donors, about 180 million T cells yielded some 110 million unique TCR beta sequences and about 300 Gb of sequence data. About 280 gigabases of sequencing data and approximately 91 million unique TCR sequences made up an early release that covered over 550 HLA-typed donors. In the later analysis, no new phenotypic data were used to find candidate immune exposures; instead, reliance was placed on TCR beta sequences and their occurrence across donors. An earlier analysis of some 600 of the donors applied high-throughput TCR beta sequencing to assess whether each TCR beta V gene segment acted as functional or pseudogenic. The study used immunosequencing to profile the T cell repertoires of more than 650 subjects and linked those repertoires to cytomegalovirus serostatus. Donor age, sex, ethnicity and CMV serostatus were compiled together with the repertoire data. A later analysis re-examined previously published TCR beta repertoires from around 670 donors and added high-resolution HLA genotyping to investigate patterns of TCR occurrence. The study aimed to test whether signatures of past pathogen exposure could be identified by cataloging public T cell receptors. To predict cytomegalovirus infection status, the study brought together high-throughput TCR immunosequencing, statistical association of individual TCRs with disease status, and machine learning. The number of typed donors differed by locus: about 620-640 for A, B, C, DRB1 and DQB1; some 500 for DQA1; about 600 for DPA1; and 450 to 480 for DPB1. Besides the first cohort of under 700 subjects, a separate validation cohort made up of around 120 different subjects was used. HLA typing covered class I and class II loci at four-digit resolution. All discovery cohort repertoires had been generated on a single sequencing platform. A later genetic analysis took genome-wide SNP genotypes for about three fifths of the roughly 670 donors and used that subset as a discovery cohort. Of the roughly 400 genotyped donors, approximately 83% fell in the genetic ancestry cluster associated with self-reported Caucasian donors. On average, approximately 250,000 unique TCR beta nucleotide sequences were sequenced per donor among a few hundred genotyped donors of the cohort, with 15% to 20% of those sequences being non-productive. Roughly five DR-DQ haplotypes were treated as single units for association and clustering because of strong linkage in the cohort. The paper as a whole reports these results and caveats: A later analysis found that most CMV-associated TCR beta chains appeared HLA-restricted, with HLA associations seemingly driven largely by CMV exposure. Across donors, most TCR sequences were observed very rarely, whereas some public TCRs were present in many individuals. The only immune exposure information available for the cohort was CMV serostatus. The classifier was reported to diagnose cytomegalovirus status with high specificity and sensitivity in both the original and validation cohorts. Compared with equally common non-associated chains, HLA-associated TCR beta chains in a later analysis were more clonally expanded and had lower generation probabilities. In an earlier analysis of a few hundred of the donors, most TCR beta V segments were observed in productive rearrangements about 87% or about 30% of the time, broadly matching IMGT annotations. Some IMGT-functional V segments, including TRBV6-2 and TRBV6-3, could not be distinguished by the 87-base-pair reads and were therefore excluded. A few of the identified cytomegalovirus-associated TCR beta chains were confirmed in vitro to be specific for cytomegalovirus antigens. Correlated functional status among segregating V segments might be attributable to linkage disequilibrium, but an unknown experimental factor could not be ruled out. In a later analysis, the rate of TCR association differed among HLA loci, with DRB1 alleles having the most associated TCRs and HLA-C alleles having the fewest. Only TCR beta chains were sequenced in this cohort, and the absence of alpha or paired-chain data limited detectable features. A total of roughly 160 TCR beta chains were listed by the study as associated with cytomegalovirus. Because HLA typing was unavailable for some donors at each locus, only the typed subset was used in association tests. A further reported finding was that TCR beta sequences accurately predicted the HLA-A and HLA-B alleles for most subjects in the first cohort. Assigning TCR associations to individual alleles was difficult when HLA alleles, especially DR and DQ, strongly co-occurred. According to a later analysis, parvovirus B19, influenza, CMV and Epstein-Barr virus appeared linked to several top co-occurrence clusters. According to a later genetic analysis, donors in an Asian-associated ancestry cluster had fewer N-insertions in productive TCRs than the roughly 700-donor mean. The authors suggested that the approach could potentially be extended to other disease states and immunological phenotypes. In a later genetic analysis, a missense DCLRE1C variant was associated with V-gene and J-gene trimming of TCR beta chains, and the association was replicated in an independent cohort. Specific HLA alleles were associated with 16,951 TCR beta sequences at a false discovery rate of 0.05 in a later analysis. Presence/absence analyses assumed roughly uniform sequencing depth across donors, an assumption that may not hold. Because counts were too low, more than 15 rarely observed V segments, including chromosome 9 orphons, were left out of the earlier analysis of approximately 580 of the donors. A cluster of highly shared sequence variants was judged likely to be a technical artifact of the sequencing pipeline.

The cohort was made up of 500 to 800 healthy bone marrow donors. All cohort members were sampled while nominally healthy, although unrecorded immune exposures were likely present. The donor tested CMV seropositive and was one of the 289 seropositive cohort members. A peripheral blood sample was provided by each donor, and peripheral blood mononuclear cells were used for TCR beta sequencing. The Qiagen DNeasy Blood Extraction Kit was used to extract genomic DNA from the blood cell samples. Concerning this clone: Its target antigen remains unknown. No base quality information exists; no much larger clone differs at one position.

The protocol used for the library was the immunoSEQ multiplex PCR assay. The multiplex PCR relied on a mix of 60 forward primers for TCR Vbeta segments and 13 reverse primers for TCR Jbeta segments. A multiplex PCR assay on genomic DNA amplified the CDR3 region of rearranged TCR beta genes. The Illumina HiSeq System was used to sequence the amplified TCR beta libraries as 87-base-pair reads. Regarding the original processing steps: A later analysis tallied tens of millions of unique TCR beta chains across the 610 or so repertoires, and about 12 million of those chains were shared by two or more donors. A nearest-neighbor algorithm error-corrected the raw reads and collapsed the reads into unique sequences, merging closely related sequences to remove PCR and sequencing errors. Alignment of CDR3 sequences to IMGT reference sequences was used to assign V, D and J gene segments. Each retained sequence needed at least a six-nucleotide match to both a V gene segment and a J gene segment. A rearrangement counted as productive if the CDR3 had no stop codons and remained in frame with V and J, and every other rearrangement counted as non-productive. Following IMGT convention, CDR3 was defined as the stretch from the second conserved V-encoded cysteine to the conserved J-encoded phenylalanine. The earlier analysis of some 550 of the donors excluded any sequence lacking an unambiguous match to a single V gene segment. An earlier analysis of 587 of the donors classified V segments as functional when productive rearrangements were above 56.7% and as segregating when the standard deviation between donors was above 5%. A statistical classification framework was built for diagnosing cytomegalovirus status from the catalog of TCR beta chain sequences. V and J gene assignment, in a later analysis, came from comparing TCR nucleotide sequences with IMGT/GENE-DB human TR gene sequences. Using the TCRdist pipeline, a later analysis assigned CDR3 sequences along with most-parsimonious VDJ recombination scenarios. A later analysis defined each TCR beta chain by its CDR3 amino acid sequence plus V-gene family, and excluded reads lacking a unique V-gene family. In a later analysis, 450 to 600 highly shared, low-generation-probability nucleotide sequences were removed to address suspected cross-contamination and a sequencing artifact. For each public chain, a later analysis derived a clonal expansion index from normalized ranks of inferred template counts within each repertoire. In a later analysis, generation probabilities were computed using a VDJ recombination model fitted to out-of-frame rearrangements, and the results were checked against IGoR. In a later analysis, TCR-TCR, TCR-HLA and TCR-CMV co-occurrence was scored with hypergeometric tests, and a repertoire-size bias correction was applied to TCR pairs. A later analysis estimated false discovery rates by permuting HLA or CMV assignments 20 times. A later analysis grouped co-occurring TCRs with DBSCAN, adding TCRdist sequence similarity when clustering within HLA-allele-positive subsets. Co-occurrence clustering excluded repertoires with fewer than 30,000 or more than 120,000 public chains, plus five with anomalous nucleotide sharing. TCRdb retrieved this table from immuneACCESS and kept in-frame rearrangements only. Not all clones are present; in checked studies, unresolved V genes account for under half, and no reason is known for the remainder. The V and J calls and the clone size are those of that table, but D and trimming were determined from the DNA. This sample comprises roughly 180,000 clones, more than 60% of them detected only once. About 7.7% of the sample is held by the ten biggest clonotypes.

According to the germline V gene (reference sequence), CDR1 reads GTSNPN and CDR2 reads SVGIG. Taken from cysteine to phenylalanine, the CDR3 has 18 residues. The DNA shown is the 54-base CDR3, in frame from base 1. The V end gives up 2 bases and the J end 3 bases, leaving 9 bases in the junction not matched to a gene. The sequence came from a woman aged 40 to 55 in good health and CMV-seropositive. The source material was PBMCs. The chain couples TRBV30 to TRBJ2-4, and TRBD2 matches 14 of the central bases. In nucleotide form, the sequence is TGTGCCTGGAGTCAGGGGACTAGCGGGAGCGGGGGCAAAAACATTCAGTACTTC. Its translation reads: CAWSQGTSGSGGKNIQYF.